The 23 T cell receptor beta chains below were found in one sample sequenced in a study of blood T cell repertoires in COVID-19. Here immunoSEQ multiplex PCR was the method, and the copy in TCRdb shows in-frame clones only, minus some. The profile covers over 200,000 clones, with under 85% appearing a single time and around 2% taken by the ten largest. The material sequenced was PBMCs or T cells enriched from blood (not recorded which). These TCRs come from a man between 60 and 70 years old who had recovered from COVID-19.

The chain links TRBV30 to TRBJ1-1; 7 bases fit TRBD1. Trimming at V came to 0 bases and at J to 1 base, leaving 8 bases not matched to a gene. Germline V gene lookup returns CDR1 GTSNPN and CDR2 SVGIG (reference sequence). The CDR3 is 16 amino acids. This CDR3 reads CAWSVWQGGENTEAFF. The CDR3 nucleotides are TGTGCCTGGAGTGTATGGCAGGGGGGAGAGAACACTGAAGCTTTCTTT.

The chain is built from TRBV19 and TRBJ1-1; D gene ambiguous. CDR3 length: 14 residues. V gave up 5 bases and J gave up 6 bases, with 16 bases separating them. Germline values: CDR1 LNHDA, CDR2 SQIVND (reference sequence). CDR3 coding DNA: TGTGCCAGTAGTTATACATTACCTGCCCCTGAAGCTTTCTTT. Translating it yields CASSYTLPAPEAFF.

CDR3 DNA: TGTGCCAGCAGCGGTAGGGACAGACTTGCAACTAATGAAAAACTGTTTTTT. Protein sequence: CASSGRDRLATNEKLFF. The chain joins TRBV2 to TRBJ1-4; TRBD1 agrees at 7 bases. With 6 bases clipped from V and 0 bases from J, the junction kept 10 bases outside the gene matches. The CDR3 length is 17 residues. The germline V gene encodes CDR1 SNHLY and CDR2 FYNNEI.

This chain links TRBV24-1 with TRBJ1-1, with D unresolved. From germline, CDR1 is KGHDR and CDR2 SFDVKD. Trimming took off 10 bases at V and 5 bases at J, with 10 bases between the two ends. CDR3 size: 11 residues. In DNA, the CDR3 is TGTGCCACTGATTCGGGTACTGAAGCTTTCTTT. Amino acids: CATDSGTEAFF.

The chain couples TRBV4-3 to TRBJ1-4; TRBD1 matches 8 bases. Germline V gene sequence: CDR1 LGHNA, CDR2 YSLEER. The CDR3 has 15 amino acids. V trimming: 1 base; J trimming: 7 bases; junction bases outside the gene matches: 5. The CDR3 here is CASSQVQGAGEKLFF. CDR3 DNA sequence: TGCGCCAGCAGCCAAGTTCAGGGGGCAGGTGAAAAACTGTTTTTT.

The gene calls are TRBV9 and TRBJ1-3; possibly TRBD1 for D (5 bases). There are 14 residues in the CDR3. Germline V gene sequence: CDR1 SGDLS, CDR2 YYNGEE. The V end was cut by 2 bases, the J end by 14 bases, with 20 bases between. The CDR3, as DNA: TGTGCCAGCAGCGTTAACGCCGGGGGAAACTGGGTATATTTT. As protein: CASSVNAGGNWVYF.

The chain is built from TRBV18 and TRBJ2-7; 10 nucleotides match TRBD1. From germline, CDR1 is KGHSH and CDR2 LQKENI. The V segment lost 6 bases and the J segment 4 bases; nucleotides outside the gene matches: 9. The length of the CDR3 is 15 residues. The CDR3 region has the DNA TGTGCCAGCTCCCGGGGACAGGGGACACAATACGAGCAGTACTTC. This sequence encodes CASSRGQGTQYEQYF.

The DNA of the CDR3 is TGTGCCAGCAGTGAAGGGGCTTTCCAAACCTACGAGCAGTACTTC. It is translated as CASSEGAFQTYEQYF. The chain joins TRBV2 to TRBJ2-7; D is uncertain. Germline loops: CDR1 SNHLY, CDR2 FYNNEI. This CDR3 region has 15 residues. V was pared by 1 base and J by 2 bases, with 12 bases between.

This clone showed up just a few times. J is TRBJ1-1 and V is TRBV12-3 or TRBV12-4; D uncertain. The CDR3 runs 13 residues. The V end was cut by 3 bases, the J end by 5 bases, with 10 bases between. CDR3 amino acids: CASSFQVGTEAFF. In DNA form, the CDR3 reads TGTGCCAGCAGTTTCCAAGTCGGGACTGAAGCTTTCTTT.

The chain links TRBV30 to TRBJ2-3; 11 bases are a match to TRBD2. V shed 2 bases and J 2 bases; nucleotides not matched to a gene: 9. The CDR3 totals 17 residues. CDR1 is GTSNPN, CDR2 SVGIG, per germline (reference sequence). CDR3 residues: CAWSRRLLAGATDTQYF. CDR3 nucleotide sequence: TGTGCCTGGAGTCGTAGGCTACTAGCGGGGGCCACAGATACGCAGTATTTT.

This chain joins TRBV15 and TRBJ2-2; TRBD2 aligns across 10 bases. The CDR3 covers 14 residues. The V and J ends lost 7 bases and 7 bases, in that order; junction bases with no gene match: 6. Germline assignment: CDR1 LNHNV and CDR2 YYDKDF (reference sequence). CDR3 DNA sequence: TGTGCCACCAAGCGGGGGGGCGGGATCGGGGAGCTGTTTTTT. Its protein product is CATKRGGGIGELFF.

In this sample, this clone turned up a few times. The rearrangement joins TRBV5-1 to TRBJ1-3; D is unresolved. The germline gives CDR1 SGHRS, CDR2 YFSETQ. Trimming removed 4 bases from V and 4 bases from J, with 9 bases in between. The CDR3 sequence is 13 residues long. CDR3 loop: CASSPEPGNTIYF. The CDR3 DNA reads TGCGCCAGCAGCCCCGAGCCGGGAAACACCATATATTTT.

This chain joins TRBV2 and TRBJ2-1; 9 positions match TRBD1. Germline CDR1 and CDR2: SNHLY and FYNNEI. The CDR3 has 14 amino acids. V shed 6 bases, J shed 6 bases, and the junction held 6 bases outside the gene matches. The CDR3 sequence is CASRRLGQGNEQFF. DNA of the CDR3: TGTGCCAGCAGGAGACTGGGACAGGGCAATGAGCAGTTCTTC.

This rearrangement joins TRBV19 to TRBJ2-3; TRBD2 matches at 8 bases. V gave up 3 bases and J gave up 3 bases; unmatched junction bases: 14. This CDR3 spans 18 amino acids. Looked up from germline, CDR1 is LNHDA and CDR2 is SQIVND (reference sequence). CDR3 DNA sequence: TGTGCCAGTAGTATTAGGTCGGGGGGGCTTTCGAAAACAGATACGCAGTATTTT. It codes for CASSIRSGGLSKTDTQYF.

This chain joins TRBV18 and TRBJ2-5; the D gene is possibly TRBD2 (7 bases). Trimming stripped 0 bases from V and 5 bases from J, with 13 bases between. The CDR3 consists of 15 residues. The V gene's germline CDR1 is KGHSH and CDR2 LQKENI. In DNA, the CDR3 is TGTGCCAGCTCACCACCATCACAGGGAGGGGAGACCCAGTACTTC. Amino acids: CASSPPSQGGETQYF.

The chain couples TRBV5-1 to TRBJ2-3; possible D gene TRBD1, 6 bases. CDR1 and CDR2 (germline): SGHRS, YFSETQ. This CDR3 is 14 amino acids long. V was clipped by 3 bases and J by 4 bases, with 12 bases between them. The CDR3 DNA reads TGCGCCAGCAGCTCAGATACAGGGTCAGATACGCAGTATTTT. Translated: CASSSDTGSDTQYF. Combining the CDR3 with reference TRBV5-1 and TRBJ2-3 gives the whole variable domain KAGVTQTPRYLIKTRGQQVTLSCSPISGHRSVSWYQQTPGQGLQFLFEYFSETQRNKGNFPGRFSGRQFSNSRSEMNVSTLELGDSALYLCASSSDTGSDTQYFGPGTRLTVL.

The chain has TRBV28 and TRBJ1-2, with 7 bases aligning to TRBD1. The germline gives CDR1 MDHEN, CDR2 SYDVKM. J lost 4 bases, V lost 1 base, and 9 bases had no gene match. The length of the CDR3 is 16 residues. The CDR3 here is CASSLYRPGGSYGYTF. The CDR3 region has the DNA TGTGCCAGCAGTTTATACCGACCAGGGGGAAGCTATGGCTACACCTTC.

The V and J genes are TRBV20-1 and TRBJ1-5; the match to TRBD1 covers 7 bases. V dropped 3 bases and J dropped 3; count of bases not matched to a gene: 5. Germline V gene lookup returns CDR1 DFQATT and CDR2 SNEGSKA (reference sequence). The CDR3 length is 14 residues. CDR3 in DNA: TGCAGTGCTAGTGATCAGGGGGTCAATCAGCCCCAGCATTTT. Translation: CSASDQGVNQPQHF.

The chain uses TRBV9 and TRBJ1-1; D call uncertain. V was trimmed by 3 bases and J by 5 bases, leaving 14 bases between them. The CDR3 is 14 amino acids. Germline assignment: CDR1 SGDLS and CDR2 YYNGEE. This CDR3 reads CASSDLRGRTEAFF. CDR3 bases: TGTGCCAGCAGCGACCTGAGAGGAAGGACTGAAGCTTTCTTT.

The CDR3 here is CASSSGTGVFQPQHF. The CDR3 DNA reads TGTGCCAGCAGCTCGGGGACAGGAGTGTTTCAGCCCCAGCATTTT. The rearrangement links TRBV7-2 to TRBJ1-5, with 8 bases lining up with TRBD1. CDR3 length: 15 amino acids. Germline CDR1 SGHTA, CDR2 FQGNSA. Trimming at V came to 4 bases and at J to 6 bases, leaving 8 bases not matched to a gene.

On this clone: The sample contains more than one DNA sequence encoding this CDR3. The rearrangement uses TRBV12-3 or TRBV12-4 and TRBJ1-1, with 7 bases that match TRBD1. Trimming took 6 bases from V and 2 from J; bases not matched to a gene: 3. The CDR3 sequence is 13 residues long. The CDR3 is CASSRQGNTEAFF. Written as DNA, the CDR3 is TGTGCCAGCAGCCGACAGGGTAACACTGAAGCTTTCTTT.

V and J are TRBV30 and TRBJ1-2; 9 bases line up with TRBD1. V dropped 3 bases and J dropped 5; count of bases not matched to a gene: 4. The germline V gene encodes CDR1 GTSNPN and CDR2 SVGIG (reference sequence). The CDR3 length is 13 residues. CDR3 in amino acids: CAWRDRGLYGYTF. The CDR3 DNA sequence: TGTGCCTGGAGAGACAGGGGGTTATATGGCTACACCTTC. Supplemented by reference TRBV30 and TRBJ1-2, the full variable domain reads SQTIHQWPATLVQPVGSPLSLECTVEGTSNPNLYWYRQAAGRGLQLLFYSVGIGQISSEVPQNLSASRPQDRQFILSSKKLLLSDSGFYLCAWRDRGLYGYTFGSGTRLTVV.

The chain uses TRBV19 and TRBJ1-5; TRBD1 matches at 9 bases. The CDR3 sequence is 15 residues long. V was pared by 3 bases and J by 4 bases, with 4 bases of the junction left unmatched. Germline V gene sequence: CDR1 LNHDA, CDR2 SQIVND (reference sequence). The DNA of the CDR3 is TGTGCCAGTAGTATGATGACAGGGGGGAATCAGCCCCAGCATTTT. It yields the protein CASSMMTGGNQPQHF.